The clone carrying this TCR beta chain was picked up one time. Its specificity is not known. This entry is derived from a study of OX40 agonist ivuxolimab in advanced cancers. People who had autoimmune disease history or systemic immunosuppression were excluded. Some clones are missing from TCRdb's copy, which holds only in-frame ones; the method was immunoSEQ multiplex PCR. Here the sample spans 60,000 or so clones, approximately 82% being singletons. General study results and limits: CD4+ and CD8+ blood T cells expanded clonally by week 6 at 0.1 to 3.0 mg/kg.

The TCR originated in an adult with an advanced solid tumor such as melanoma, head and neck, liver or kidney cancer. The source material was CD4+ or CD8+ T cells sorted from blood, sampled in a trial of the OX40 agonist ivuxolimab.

The CDR3 here is CASSEDLQETQYF. Written as DNA, the CDR3 is TGTGCCAGCAGTGAAGACCTACAAGAGACCCAGTACTTC. This chain connects TRBV6-1 to TRBJ2-5; D is ambiguous. V shed 1 base and J shed 2 bases, with 5 bases lying between them. CDR1 MNHNS and CDR2 SASEGT come from the germline V gene. The CDR3 has 13 amino acids.